Sequencing of this T cell receptor (beta chain) was carried out in a study of blood T cell repertoires in COVID-19. Only one count was recorded for this clone. Libraries were prepared by immunoSEQ multiplex PCR; TCRdb keeps only in-frame clonotypes and omits some of them. The table records approximately 440,000 clones, about 90% of them present only once. The origin of this receptor is a man aged 18 to 29 who had recovered from COVID-19. The specimen sequenced was PBMCs or T cells enriched from blood (not recorded which).

The CDR3 DNA sequence: TGTGCCAGCAGTCGATCAGGGTTCTCTGAAGCTTTCTTT. The encoded protein is CASSRSGFSEAFF. The V call is TRBV12-3 or TRBV12-4, the J call TRBJ1-1; D might be TRBD1 (5 bases). Trimming removed 5 bases at V and 6 bases at J, with 13 bases between. This CDR3 spans 13 amino acids.